This TCR beta chain was obtained from a study of blood T cell repertoires in COVID-19. Study overall: Sites across the United States, Italy and Spain contributed samples from acute and convalescent COVID-19.

Authors' processing steps: How many nucleated cells were present was estimated from reference gene primer amplification. Here immunoSEQ multiplex PCR was the method, and the copy in TCRdb shows in-frame clones only, minus some. The V and J calls and the clone size are those of that table, but D and trimming were determined from the DNA. The profile shows 200,000 to 300,000 clones, about four fifths of them singletons. Sequenced sample: peripheral blood. This TCR came from an elderly man with acute or convalescent COVID-19.

The CDR3 nucleotides read TGTGCCAGCAGCGGGCGGCAGGGGGCTTCGATCTCTGGAAACACCATATATTTT. It translates to CASSGRQGASISGNTIYF. The rearrangement uses TRBV7-6 and TRBJ1-3; the match to TRBD1 covers 8 bases. Germline V gene data show CDR1 as SGHVS and CDR2 as FNYEAQ. This CDR3 has 18 amino acids. V dropped 5 bases and J dropped 0; count of bases not matched to a gene: 12.